This T cell receptor beta chain emerged from a study of OX40 agonist ivuxolimab in advanced cancers. Study at large: The study gave patients intravenous ivuxolimab at 0.01 to 10 mg/kg every 2 weeks.

The repertoire was sequenced with immunoSEQ multiplex PCR; TCRdb's copy has only in-frame clones and lacks some. The sample shows around 80,000 clones, roughly 84% of them seen only once. The germline V gene has CDR1 SGHTA and CDR2 FQGTGA. Trimming cost V 0 bases and J 4 bases; bases outside gene matches: 6. The CDR3 is 16 amino acids. V is TRBV7-3 and J is TRBJ2-1, with 7 bases lining up with TRBD2. This clonotype originated in an adult with an advanced solid tumor such as melanoma, head and neck, liver or kidney cancer. The starting material was CD4+ or CD8+ T cells sorted from blood, obtained in a trial of the OX40 agonist ivuxolimab. The CDR3 DNA is TGTGCCAGCAGCTTAACTGGCGGGAGTCGATACAATGAGCAGTTCTTC. Residues: CASSLTGGSRYNEQFF.